Listed here are 12 T cell receptor beta chains from one sample, sequenced in a study of regulatory T cells in long-lasting Graves disease (dated by TCRdb to the early 2020s). Reading the label with the study, this specimen's time point is: persistent/refractory GD, antithyroid drugs over 5 years with positive TRAb. For both TCR sequencing and RNA sequencing, RNA was extracted from PBMCs in TRIzol. The protocol used for the library was multiplex PCR. Instrument on record: Illumina HiSeq 4000. CDR3 regions were amplified by Arm-PCR with iRepertoire HTBI primers to construct TCR beta libraries. The public sequencing data were trimmed at Q25 with fastp and processed into clonotypes with MiXCR by TCRdb, which kept only in-frame beta chains. Rows are unified per CDR3 protein, each entry keeping the most common DNA and genes. Within this sample are some 370,000 distinct CDR3 sequences, with 20% to 25% of them counted one time only. The biggest ten clones account for around a quarter of the sample.

This specimen consisted of peripheral blood mononuclear cells (PBMCs), obtained when the disease was refractory, from a patient treated with antithyroid drugs. The receptors were gathered from a woman in her thirties or forties with Graves disease. Donor details come from another sample of the same person, matched by shared clones.

This clonotype was picked up many times. V gene TRBV27 combines with J gene TRBJ1-1, with D perhaps matching TRBD1 (5 bases). With 5 bases removed from V and 0 bases from J, the gap between germline ends came to 16 bases. This CDR3 contains 16 residues. CDR1 and CDR2 from the germline V gene are MNHEY and SMNVEV (reference sequence). This CDR3 is CASSVHTGPMNTEAFF. The CDR3 DNA is TGTGCCAGCAGTGTACACACAGGTCCCATGAACACTGAAGCTTTCTTT.

This clonotype was observed a handful of times. V usage is TRBV25-1 and J usage is TRBJ1-6; 7 nucleotides align to TRBD1. The CDR3 length is 15 residues. The V segment lost 1 base and the J segment 6 bases; nucleotides outside the gene matches: 3. CDR1 is MGHDK, CDR2 SYGVNS, per germline. The CDR3 loop is CASSESGQVNSPLHF. DNA for the CDR3: TGTGCCAGCAGTGAATCAGGACAGGTTAATTCACCCCTCCACTTT.

In this sample, this clonotype turned up many times. The chain couples TRBV29-1 to TRBJ2-7; a possible D gene is TRBD1 (5 bases). Trimming removed 4 bases at V and 7 bases at J, with 11 bases between. Germline loops: CDR1 SQVTM, CDR2 ANQGSEA. The CDR3 covers 11 residues. CDR3 nucleotides: TGCAGCGTTGGACAGCCCCTAGAGCAGTACTTC. Its translation is CSVGQPLEQYF.

This sequence joins TRBV6-1 and TRBJ2-7, with 10 bases identical to TRBD1. Germline loops: CDR1 MNHNS, CDR2 SASEGT. With V trimmed by 6 bases and J by 5 bases, 4 bases remained unmatched. This CDR3 comprises 13 residues. The DNA of the CDR3 is TGTGCCAGCAGCGGCGGGACAGGGGACGAGCAGTACTTC. The encoded protein is CASSGGTGDEQYF.

On this clonotype: Being one base from a much bigger clone, this may be a read error. The chain uses TRBV11-2 and TRBJ2-7; D may be TRBD2 (5 bases). The germline V and J ends were trimmed by 1 base and 7 bases, with 14 bases remaining between them. Germline V gives CDR1 SGHAT, CDR2 FQNNGV. This CDR3 spans 14 amino acids. The CDR3 loop reads CASSLVVGVGEQYF. The CDR3 nucleotides are TGTGCCAGCAGCTTAGTCGTGGGAGTCGGGGAGCAGTACTTC.

This clonotype showed up just a few times. This rearrangement joins TRBV6-1 to TRBJ1-3; D call uncertain. From germline, CDR1 is MNHNS and CDR2 SASEGT. Trimming left V 8 bases short and J 0 bases short, with 8 bases between. The CDR3 is made up of 13 amino acids. The DNA of the CDR3 is TGTGCCAGCGTATCGAGCTCTGGAAACACCATATATTTT. Translated: CASVSSSGNTIYF.

Ten or more counts support this clonotype. The chain links TRBV28 to TRBJ2-7; the match to TRBD2 covers 10 bases. V lost 6 bases to trimming and J lost 2 bases; unmatched junction nucleotides: 4. The CDR3 has 14 amino acids. CDR1 is MDHEN and CDR2 is SYDVKM in the germline V gene. The CDR3 nucleotides are TGTGCCAGCAGGAGTAGCGGGAGGACCTACGAGCAGTACTTC. Translating gives CASRSSGRTYEQYF.

This clonotype occurred many times. The chain uses TRBV11-1 and TRBJ2-7; D not certain. Between the trimmed V and J ends, which lost 3 bases and 5 bases, there was a span of 11 bases. Germline CDR1 reads SGHAT; CDR2 reads FQDESV (reference sequence). The CDR3 runs to 13 residues. CDR3: CASSFLQLNEQYF. Written as DNA, the CDR3 is TGTGCCAGCAGCTTCCTACAGTTGAACGAGCAGTACTTC.

Of note for this clonotype: This probably arose from a read error, given a far larger clone one base away. The V call is TRBV28, the J call TRBJ1-4; D is unclear. The CDR3 loop spans 11 amino acids. Per the germline V gene, CDR1 is MDHEN and CDR2 is SYDVKM. As DNA, the CDR3 is TGTGCCAGCAGCTATAATGAAAAACCGTTTTTT. It specifies CASSYNEKPFF.

The chain is built from TRBV29-1 and TRBJ1-1; D not resolved. The germline CDR1 and CDR2 sequences are SQVTM and ANQGSEA. The CDR3 consists of 14 residues. Trimming took 6 bases from V and 5 from J, leaving 19 bases between them. The CDR3: CSVRTTGVYTEAFF. The DNA for the CDR3 is TGCAGCGTCCGGACCACGGGAGTTTATACTGAAGCTTTCTTT.

V gene TRBV20-1 combines with J gene TRBJ1-2; perhaps TRBD1 as D (5 bases). The CDR3 runs 11 residues. Germline V lookup: CDR1 DFQATT, CDR2 SNEGSKA (reference sequence). As DNA, the CDR3 is TGCCTAACACCCAGGGCCGGGGGCTACACCTTC. This gives the protein CLTPRAGGYTF.

This clonotype was detected ten times or more. CDR3 DNA sequence: TGTGCCAGCAGCCGAGGGACAGGGAACTATCAGCCCCAGCATTTT. Translation: CASSRGTGNYQPQHF. The V and J genes are TRBV27 and TRBJ1-5; the match to TRBD1 covers 9 bases. CDR1 is MNHEY and CDR2 is SMNVEV in the germline V gene (reference sequence). Trimming at V came to 6 bases and at J to 5 bases, leaving 8 bases not matched to a gene. The CDR3 is 15 amino acids.